This T cell receptor beta chain derives from a study of identical twins (dated by TCRdb to about 2016). At the level of the whole study: The study deep-sequenced TCR alpha and beta repertoires from monozygotic twins, unrelated adults of various ages and cord blood to test whether fetal clonotypes persist. To rule out contamination, the twin experiments were replicated at different times with different library preparation protocols.

Notes on this clonotype: The antigen it binds to is not known. It has no much larger one-base neighbor in the sample; base qualities were not kept.

The CDR3 covers 18 residues, taking in both the cysteine and the phenylalanine. Only CDR3 DNA is held: 54 bases, read in frame from base 1. Trimming accounts for 0 bases at V and 5 bases at J, while the number of junction bases matched to no gene is 9. Reading the germline V gene gives CDR1 LGHNA and CDR2 YSLEER. What the work shows at the level of the full study, not this receptor alone: Invariant T cells such as MAIT and iNKT could partly confound zero-insertion analyses, though diverse VJ usage argued against this for most clonotypes. Out-of-frame TCR alpha sharing in monozygotic twins was systematically underestimated by recombination models, whereas sharing between unrelated individuals was in agreement with the recombination models. Excess twin sharing in beta out-of-frame sequences was weaker because fewer shared sequences lowered the signal-to-noise ratio. Compared with coincidental sharing between unrelated individuals, out-of-frame TCR alpha sequences shared between twins had an excess of sequences with low generation probability. Abundant cord blood beta clonotypes carried fewer insertions; young adult naive repertoires showed a weaker similar trend, while memory repertoires showed none. Because the same donors could not be followed over many years, conclusions were based on cross-sectional statistical analysis.

Every donor in the study was a healthy Caucasian. Three pairs of female monozygotic twins, all aged 18 to 29 years, made up the twin cohort. The RNA used for TCR libraries was isolated from peripheral blood mononuclear cells. Library creation used 5' RACE. The reads were generated on an Illumina HiSeq 2000. A universal primer binding site was introduced by template switching, and a unique molecular identifier was present in the final cDNA, enabling accurate counting of TCR cDNA molecules. First-strand cDNA for TCR alpha and beta chains was synthesized from specific primers in the conserved constant-segment region. To control for contamination, each cDNA library was double barcoded with a SMART-Mk sample barcode plus Illumina barcodes. TruSeq adapter sequences, together with Illumina sample barcodes, were added in two successive PCR steps. The TCR alpha and beta cDNA libraries were sequenced on the Illumina HiSeq platform using custom primers. In the authors' own workflow: MiGEC was used to process raw reads and extract unique molecular identifiers, and MiXCR was used to find CDR3 positions. Recombination models were inferred per individual with the repgenHMM and IGoR tools using an EM algorithm. Shared clonotype analysis was performed with the tcR package in R, normalizing sharing by the product of cloneset sizes. To study raw recombination free of thymic and clonal selection effects, out-of-frame nonproductive sequences were analyzed. TCRdb handled the public reads itself, with Q25 trimming in fastp and clone calling in MiXCR, and kept productive beta chains. Each record represents a unique CDR3 protein, reported with the most common genes and DNA among its rows. TCRdb, rather than the study authors, made the V and J calls. This sample lists a few hundred thousand distinct CDR3 sequences; 9.6% were detected once. Under 3.5% of the sample is taken by the ten largest.

This sample was also put to use in a study of yellow fever vaccine responses in identical twins. The second publication reports: According to the authors, in identical twins the way T cells responded to vaccination appeared partly convergent and partly personalized. In identical twins, the study followed T cell clones that responded to the vaccine with precision.

The sample consisted of PBMCs. This receptor was taken from a woman aged 18-29 years in good health. The chain joins TRBV4-3 to TRBJ2-1, and 11 junctional nucleotides match TRBD2. The CDR3 reads as follows: CASSQDSSGRYWDNEQFF. The nucleotide sequence reads TGCGCCAGCAGCCAAGATTCTAGCGGGAGGTATTGGGACAATGAGCAGTTCTTC.